This record looks at one T cell receptor beta chain sequence and its context. The antigen is not known. These data are taken from a study of T cells in pancreatic ductal adenocarcinoma. Study-level findings and limits: Unique clonotypes were roughly 8-fold more numerous in blood than in tumor.

Sequenced by immunoSEQ multiplex PCR; TCRdb stores in-frame clones only, minus some. The profile shows roughly 100,000 clones, about 96% of them singletons. CDR1 is SGHKS, CDR2 YYEKEE, per germline (reference sequence). V lost 5 bases and J lost 5, with 10 bases in between. The CDR3 is 12 residues long. The selected patients with pancreatic ductal adenocarcinoma had surgery but no neoadjuvant therapy. The sequenced sample was PBMCs. V and J are TRBV5-5 and TRBJ2-5; D may be TRBD1 (5 bases). This clonotype was obtained from a human donor with pancreatic ductal adenocarcinoma. The CDR3 DNA sequence: TGTGCCAGCAGTTCAGGGCTCGAGACCCAGTACTTC. This sequence encodes CASSSGLETQYF. Together with reference TRBV5-5 and TRBJ2-5, the CDR3 gives the full variable domain: DAGVTQSPTHLIKTRGQQVTLRCSPISGHKSVSWYQQVLGQGPQFIFQYYEKEERGRGNFPDRFSARQFPNYSSELNVNALLLGDSALYLCASSSGLETQYFGPGTRLLVL.